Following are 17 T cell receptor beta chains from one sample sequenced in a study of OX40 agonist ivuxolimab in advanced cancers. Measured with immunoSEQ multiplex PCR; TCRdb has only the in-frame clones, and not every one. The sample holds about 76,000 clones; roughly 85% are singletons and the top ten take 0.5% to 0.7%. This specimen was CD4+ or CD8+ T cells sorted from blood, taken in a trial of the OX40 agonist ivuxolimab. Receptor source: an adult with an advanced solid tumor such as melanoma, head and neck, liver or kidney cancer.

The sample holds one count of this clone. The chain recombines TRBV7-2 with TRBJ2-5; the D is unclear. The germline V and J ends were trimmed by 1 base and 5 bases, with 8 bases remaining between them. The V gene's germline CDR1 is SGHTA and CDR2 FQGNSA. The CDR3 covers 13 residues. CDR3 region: CASSLEGKETQYF. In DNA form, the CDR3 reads TGTGCCAGCAGCTTAGAAGGGAAGGAGACCCAGTACTTC.

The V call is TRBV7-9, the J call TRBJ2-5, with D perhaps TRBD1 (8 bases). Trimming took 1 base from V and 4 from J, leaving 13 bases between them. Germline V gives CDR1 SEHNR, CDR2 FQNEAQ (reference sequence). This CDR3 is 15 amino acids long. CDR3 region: CASSLGTGRGETQYF. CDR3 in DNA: TGTGCCAGCAGCTTAGGGACAGGGAGGGGAGAGACCCAGTACTTC.

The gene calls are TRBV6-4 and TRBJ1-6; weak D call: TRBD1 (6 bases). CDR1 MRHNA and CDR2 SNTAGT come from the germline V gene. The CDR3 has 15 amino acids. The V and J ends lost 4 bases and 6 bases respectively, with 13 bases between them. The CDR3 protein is CASSVKGGSNSPLHF. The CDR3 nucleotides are TGTGCCAGCAGTGTTAAGGGGGGCAGTAATTCACCCCTCCACTTT.

CDR3 sequence reads: CASSLDRGERDSPLHF. DNA for the CDR3: TGTGCCAGCAGCCTAGACAGGGGGGAACGGGATTCACCCCTCCACTTT. This sequence joins TRBV4-2 and TRBJ1-6; 9 bases map to TRBD1. The CDR3 has 16 amino acids. Germline V gene sequence: CDR1 LGHNA, CDR2 YNFKEQ. V shed 4 bases and J 8 bases; nucleotides not matched to a gene: 9.

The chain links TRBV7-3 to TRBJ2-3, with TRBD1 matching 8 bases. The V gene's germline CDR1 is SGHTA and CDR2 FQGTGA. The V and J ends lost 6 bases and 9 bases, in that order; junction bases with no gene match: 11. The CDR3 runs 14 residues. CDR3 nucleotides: TGTGCCAGCAGTCCAGGCGGGACAGGCGGAACGCAGTATTTT. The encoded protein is CASSPGGTGGTQYF.

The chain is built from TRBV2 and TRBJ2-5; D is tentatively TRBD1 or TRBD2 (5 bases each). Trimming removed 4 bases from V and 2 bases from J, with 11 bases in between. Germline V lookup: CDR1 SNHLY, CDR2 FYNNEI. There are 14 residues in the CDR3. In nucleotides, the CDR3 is TGTGCCAGCAGTGTGAGGGGTAGGCAAGAGACCCAGTACTTC. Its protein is CASSVRGRQETQYF.

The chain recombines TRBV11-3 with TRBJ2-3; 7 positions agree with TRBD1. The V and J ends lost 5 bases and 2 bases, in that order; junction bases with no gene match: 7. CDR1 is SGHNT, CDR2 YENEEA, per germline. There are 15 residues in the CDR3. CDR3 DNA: TGTGCCAGCAGCCACGACAGGGAGAACACAGATACGCAGTATTTT. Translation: CASSHDRENTDTQYF.

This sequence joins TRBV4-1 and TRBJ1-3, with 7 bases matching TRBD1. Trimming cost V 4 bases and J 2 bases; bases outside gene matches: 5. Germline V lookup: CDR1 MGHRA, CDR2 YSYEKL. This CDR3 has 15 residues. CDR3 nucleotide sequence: TGCGCCAGCAGCCGGGTCACAGGGGCTGGAAACACCATATATTTT. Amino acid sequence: CASSRVTGAGNTIYF.

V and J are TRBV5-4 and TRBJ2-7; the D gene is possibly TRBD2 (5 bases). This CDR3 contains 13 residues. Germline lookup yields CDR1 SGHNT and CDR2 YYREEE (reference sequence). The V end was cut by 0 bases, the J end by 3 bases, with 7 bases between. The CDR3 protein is CASSLVAGYEQYF. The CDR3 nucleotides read TGTGCCAGCAGCTTGGTTGCGGGCTACGAGCAGTACTTC.

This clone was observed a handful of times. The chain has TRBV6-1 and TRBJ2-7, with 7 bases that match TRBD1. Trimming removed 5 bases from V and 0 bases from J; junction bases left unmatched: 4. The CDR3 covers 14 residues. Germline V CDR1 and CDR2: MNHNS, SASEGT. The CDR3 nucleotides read TGTGCCAGCAGTCCCCAGGGGGACTCCTACGAGCAGTACTTC. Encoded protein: CASSPQGDSYEQYF.

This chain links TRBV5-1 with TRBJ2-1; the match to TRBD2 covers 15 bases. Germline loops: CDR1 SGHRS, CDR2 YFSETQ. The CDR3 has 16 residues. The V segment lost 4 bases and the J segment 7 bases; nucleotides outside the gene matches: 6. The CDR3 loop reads CASSLRTSGGENEQFF. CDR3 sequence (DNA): TGCGCCAGCAGCCTTAGGACTAGCGGGGGGGAGAATGAGCAGTTCTTC.

The DNA of the CDR3 is TGTGCCAGCAGCTTAGGGCCCTCTAGCGGGGGGCTCTACGAGCAGTACTTC. Protein sequence: CASSLGPSSGGLYEQYF. The chain employs TRBV7-2 and TRBJ2-7, with TRBD2 matching over 11 bases. The J segment lost 3 bases and the V segment lost 1 base, leaving 8 bases of the junction unmatched. This CDR3 contains 17 residues. Germline V CDR1 and CDR2: SGHTA, FQGNSA.

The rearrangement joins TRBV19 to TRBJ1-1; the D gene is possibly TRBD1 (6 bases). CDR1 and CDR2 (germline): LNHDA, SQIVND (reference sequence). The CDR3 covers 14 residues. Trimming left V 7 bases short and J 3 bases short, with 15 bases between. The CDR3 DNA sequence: TGTGCCAGTAACATCGTAGGGGGGGACACTGAAGCTTTCTTT. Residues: CASNIVGGDTEAFF.

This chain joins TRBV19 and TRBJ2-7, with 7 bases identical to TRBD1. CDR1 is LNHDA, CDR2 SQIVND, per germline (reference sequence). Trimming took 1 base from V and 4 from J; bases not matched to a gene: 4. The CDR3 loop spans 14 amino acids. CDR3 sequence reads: CASSIGGTVYEQYF. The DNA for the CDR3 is TGTGCCAGTAGTATAGGTGGGACAGTGTACGAGCAGTACTTC.

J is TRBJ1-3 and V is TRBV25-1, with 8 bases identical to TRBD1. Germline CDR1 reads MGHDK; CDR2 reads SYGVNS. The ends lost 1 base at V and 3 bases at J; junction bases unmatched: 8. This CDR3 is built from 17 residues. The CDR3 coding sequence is TGTGCCAGCAGTGAATCAATCCAGGGGGCGAGTGGAAACACCATATATTTT. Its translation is CASSESIQGASGNTIYF.

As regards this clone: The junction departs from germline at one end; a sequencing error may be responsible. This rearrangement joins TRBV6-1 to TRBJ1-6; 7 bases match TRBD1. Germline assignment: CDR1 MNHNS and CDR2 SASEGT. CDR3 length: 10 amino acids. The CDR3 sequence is CATSTGTALF. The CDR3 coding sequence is TGTGCCACTTCAACCGGGACAGCCCTTTTT.

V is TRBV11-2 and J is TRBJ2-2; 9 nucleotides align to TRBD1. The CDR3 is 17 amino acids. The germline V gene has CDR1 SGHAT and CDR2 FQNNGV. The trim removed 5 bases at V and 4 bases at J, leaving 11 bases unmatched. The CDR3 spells CASSRPGTGLGTGELFF. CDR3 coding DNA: TGTGCCAGCAGCCGTCCCGGGACAGGGTTGGGCACCGGGGAGCTGTTTTTT.